These 25 T cell receptor beta chains share one sample of origin, sequenced in a study of control samples from healthy donors and cancer patients. Sequencing used immunoSEQ multiplex PCR; TCRdb keeps in-frame clones, though not all of them. This sample has 250,000 to 300,000 clones, with around 80% found just once. Input material: PBMCs. Receptors originate from a woman in her fifties or sixties with lung cancer.

The CDR3 DNA reads as TGTGCCAGCTCACCAGCGGTAGGGGAGAACTACGAGCAGTACTTC. As protein: CASSPAVGENYEQYF. The J gene is TRBJ2-7, the V gene TRBV18; TRBD1 or TRBD2 may be the D gene (5 bases each). There are 15 residues in the CDR3. With 2 bases removed from V and 3 bases from J, the gap between germline ends came to 14 bases. Per germline, CDR1 KGHSH and CDR2 LQKENI.

The chain links TRBV27 to TRBJ2-7, with D maybe TRBD1 (6 bases). Germline V gene sequence: CDR1 MNHEY, CDR2 SMNVEV (reference sequence). The CDR3 covers 15 residues. V was clipped by 5 bases and J by 7 bases, with 21 bases between them. Here the CDR3 DNA reads TGTGCCAGCAGTCAAAACAGGGATACACTACGGGAGCAGTACTTC. It specifies CASSQNRDTLREQYF.

V usage is TRBV27 and J usage is TRBJ2-3; 9 bases map to TRBD1. This CDR3 comprises 16 residues. Looked up from germline, CDR1 is MNHEY and CDR2 is SMNVEV (reference sequence). V lost 4 bases to trimming and J lost 1 base; unmatched junction nucleotides: 6. The CDR3 sequence: CASSYPTGGGTDTQYF. CDR3 bases: TGTGCCAGCAGTTATCCGACAGGGGGAGGCACAGATACGCAGTATTTT.

The V and J genes are TRBV5-1 and TRBJ1-2, with TRBD1 matching 7 bases. Germline assignment: CDR1 SGHRS and CDR2 YFSETQ. The length of the CDR3 is 14 residues. V lost 0 bases and J lost 4; bases outside the gene matches: 3. CDR3 in DNA: TGCGCCAGCAGCTTGGATGCAGGGGGCTATGGCTACACCTTC. Translation gives CASSLDAGGYGYTF.

This clone showed up just once. This rearrangement joins TRBV10-3 to TRBJ1-3; no clear D. In germline, CDR1 is ENHRY, CDR2 SYGVKD. V gave up 4 bases and J gave up 4 bases, with 20 bases separating them. The CDR3 has 17 residues. The CDR3 nucleotides are TGTGCCATCAGTGTATCCCCCCGAGGGCCCAGCGGAAACACCATATATTTT. Its protein is CAISVSPRGPSGNTIYF.

This clone was seen only a few times. This chain connects TRBV7-6 to TRBJ1-1; D ambiguous. Trimming stripped 5 bases from V and 1 base from J, with 8 bases between. The germline CDR1 and CDR2 sequences are SGHVS and FNYEAQ. The length of the CDR3 is 13 residues. CDR3 sequence (DNA): TGTGCCAGCAGCGGTGAACAGAACACTGAAGCTTTCTTT. Its translation: CASSGEQNTEAFF.

This clone has only a few counts. The chain combines TRBV7-9 with TRBJ1-1, with D hard to call. V was clipped by 5 bases and J by 1 base, with 17 bases between them. Germline V gene sequence: CDR1 SEHNR, CDR2 FQNEAQ (reference sequence). This CDR3 spans 16 amino acids. The CDR3 nucleotides are TGTGCCAGCAGCCCACCGGTCGGGCACAAGAACACTGAAGCTTTCTTT. Translation: CASSPPVGHKNTEAFF. The full variable domain, with the rest looked up from reference TRBV7-9 and TRBJ1-1, is DTGVSQNPRHKITKRGQNVTFRCDPISEHNRLYWYRQTLGQGPEFLTYFQNEAQLEKSRLLSDRFSAERPKGSFSTLEIQRTEQGDSAMYLCASSPPVGHKNTEAFFGQGTRLTVV.

The chain is built from TRBV7-2 and TRBJ1-5; D gene ambiguous. This CDR3 is 14 amino acids long. The V end was cut by 0 bases, the J end by 9 bases, with 12 bases between. CDR1 is SGHTA and CDR2 is FQGNSA in the germline V gene. CDR3 amino acids: CASSLADAPRPQHF. CDR3 sequence (DNA): TGTGCCAGCAGCTTAGCGGACGCCCCGCGGCCCCAGCATTTT.

The chain carries TRBV19 and TRBJ2-7, with TRBD2 as a possible D gene (6 bases). This CDR3 is 14 amino acids long. The germline gives CDR1 LNHDA, CDR2 SQIVND (reference sequence). The V end lost 3 bases, the J end lost 2 bases, and 11 bases lay between the germline ends. CDR3 in amino acids: CASSMWGEAYEQYF. Here the CDR3 DNA reads TGTGCCAGTAGTATGTGGGGGGAGGCCTACGAGCAGTACTTC.

The chain is built from TRBV9 and TRBJ1-2; D call uncertain. The germline V and J ends were trimmed by 3 bases and 2 bases, with 5 bases remaining between them. The CDR3 length is 12 residues. Germline V gene lookup returns CDR1 SGDLS and CDR2 YYNGEE. The CDR3 nucleotides read TGTGCCAGCAGCGCGGAAAACTATGGCTACACCTTC. Its translation: CASSAENYGYTF.

The chain couples TRBV6-5 to TRBJ1-1, with D possibly TRBD1 on 6 matching bases. Germline V gene sequence: CDR1 MNHEY, CDR2 SVGAGI. The CDR3 length is 13 residues. Between the trimmed V and J ends, which lost 0 bases and 8 bases, there was a span of 10 bases. This CDR3 reads CASSYSGHLEAFF. The CDR3 coding sequence is TGTGCCAGCAGTTACTCGGGACATTTGGAAGCTTTCTTT.

The chain links TRBV9 to TRBJ1-6; no firm D call. This CDR3 spans 14 amino acids. CDR1 and CDR2 from the germline V gene are SGDLS and YYNGEE. Between the trimmed V and J ends, which lost 0 bases and 7 bases, there was a span of 8 bases. In nucleotides, the CDR3 is TGTGCCAGCAGCGTAGGAATTAACAATTCACCCCTCCACTTT. It is translated as CASSVGINNSPLHF.

The rearrangement uses TRBV10-3 and TRBJ2-5; TRBD1 matches at 7 bases. V shed 4 bases, J shed 5 bases, and the junction held 4 bases outside the gene matches. Germline values: CDR1 ENHRY, CDR2 SYGVKD. The CDR3 contains 13 residues. DNA for the CDR3: TGTGCCATCAGTGGGGGGACAGTTGAGACCCAGTACTTC. Translation: CAISGGTVETQYF.

The J gene is TRBJ1-4, the V gene TRBV5-1; unclear D gene. The CDR3 totals 14 residues. Between the trimmed V and J ends, which lost 0 bases and 4 bases, there was a span of 7 bases. Germline CDR1 is SGHRS and CDR2 is YFSETQ. The DNA for the CDR3 is TGCGCCAGCAGCTTGGCCTTGGGTAATGAAAAACTGTTTTTT. Encoded protein: CASSLALGNEKLFF.

The J gene is TRBJ2-7, the V gene TRBV2; perhaps TRBD2 as D (5 bases). Germline assignment: CDR1 SNHLY and CDR2 FYNNEI. This CDR3 has 14 amino acids. Between the trimmed V and J ends, which lost 4 bases and 7 bases, there was a span of 17 bases. Here the CDR3 DNA reads TGTGCCAGCAGTGCTGAGAGGGAAGCGAGGGAGCAGTACTTC. This sequence encodes CASSAEREAREQYF.

The chain combines TRBV6-2 or TRBV6-3 with TRBJ1-1; D is perhaps TRBD1 (6 bases). V was pared by 5 bases and J by 7 bases, with 14 bases between. Germline V CDR1 and CDR2: MNHEY, SVGEGT. CDR3 length equals 13 residues. In DNA, the CDR3 is TGTGCCAGCAGTACAGACAGGCAGCGTGAAGCTTTCTTT. Its protein is CASSTDRQREAFF.

The J gene is TRBJ2-2, the V gene TRBV6-5; D not certain. V dropped 2 bases and J dropped 4 bases, with 5 bases sitting between them. The germline V gene has CDR1 MNHEY and CDR2 SVGAGI. The CDR3 length is 13 residues. Here the CDR3 reads CASSYKVTGELFF. CDR3 bases: TGTGCCAGCAGTTACAAAGTCACCGGGGAGCTGTTTTTT.

The V call is TRBV5-1, the J call TRBJ2-5; D may match TRBD1 or TRBD2 (5 bases each). The germline gives CDR1 SGHRS, CDR2 YFSETQ. This CDR3 contains 14 residues. V lost 0 bases to trimming and J lost 5 bases, with 11 bases between them. CDR3 DNA: TGCGCCAGCAGCTTGGCCCTAGCAGGGGAGACCCAGTACTTC. Residues: CASSLALAGETQYF.

The CDR3 protein is CASSPTGRRAGEQYF. The CDR3 DNA is TGTGCCAGCAGCCCGACCGGAAGACGGGCTGGGGAGCAGTACTTC. The rearrangement uses TRBV6-4 and TRBJ2-7, with D unresolved. V lost 6 bases to trimming and J lost 7 bases, with 22 bases between them. Germline V CDR1 and CDR2: MRHNA, SNTAGT. This CDR3 is 15 amino acids long.

With respect to this clone: Other DNA sequences from this sample encode an identical CDR3 as well. The gene calls are TRBV18 and TRBJ2-5; D is unclear. Germline loops: CDR1 KGHSH, CDR2 LQKENI. The CDR3 loop spans 13 amino acids. V was shortened by 2 bases and J by 1 base, with 5 bases between the two germline ends. The CDR3 reads CASSPGSQETQYF. CDR3 nucleotides: TGTGCCAGCTCACCAGGAAGCCAAGAGACCCAGTACTTC.

The chain has TRBV27 and TRBJ1-6; D call uncertain. Per the germline V gene, CDR1 is MNHEY and CDR2 is SMNVEV (reference sequence). V was shortened by 1 base and J by 9 bases, with 10 bases between the two germline ends. This CDR3 has 14 amino acids. The CDR3 loop reads CASSLLGDGSPLHF. CDR3 nucleotide sequence: TGTGCCAGCAGTTTATTGGGAGACGGTTCACCCCTCCACTTT.

This clone was seen ten or more times. The chain has TRBV6-5 and TRBJ1-6; D perhaps matches TRBD1 (6 bases). Deletions cut 6 bases from V and 5 bases from J, with 14 bases between. Germline values: CDR1 MNHEY, CDR2 SVGAGI. The CDR3 extends over 15 amino acids. CDR3 in amino acids: CASSQGQGDNSPLHF. The CDR3 nucleotides are TGTGCCAGCAGCCAGGGGCAAGGGGATAATTCACCCCTCCACTTT.

This chain joins TRBV19 and TRBJ1-2; maybe TRBD1 (5 bases). Deletions cut 7 bases from V and 3 bases from J, with 18 bases between. The germline V gene encodes CDR1 LNHDA and CDR2 SQIVND (reference sequence). The CDR3 is 15 residues long. In nucleotides, the CDR3 is TGTGCCAGTATCGGGTCCGTGGGGGACCACTATGGCTACACCTTC. It yields the protein CASIGSVGDHYGYTF.

This rearrangement joins TRBV7-9 to TRBJ1-3; D uncertain. CDR3 length: 14 amino acids. V dropped 7 bases and J dropped 4 bases, with 14 bases sitting between them. Per germline, CDR1 SEHNR and CDR2 FQNEAQ (reference sequence). As DNA, the CDR3 is TGTGCCAGCAACCCCCCGGGAGGAGGAAACACCATATATTTT. It translates to CASNPPGGGNTIYF.

V usage is TRBV5-8 and J usage is TRBJ1-3; D unresolved. Germline loops: CDR1 SGHTS, CDR2 YDEGEE. The CDR3 is 15 amino acids. Trimming took off 1 base at V and 2 bases at J, with 10 bases between the two ends. CDR3 loop: CASSLWSMAGNTIYF. The CDR3 coding sequence is TGTGCCAGCAGCTTGTGGTCCATGGCTGGAAACACCATATATTTT.